Below are 13 T cell receptor beta chains sequenced from a single sample in a study of T-cell reconstitution after alpha-beta-depleted transplantation in children. Using unique molecular identifiers, the investigators prepared the TCRbeta library. TCRdb fed the PCR reads into MiXCR, producing one record per CDR3 protein. The sample contains about 100,000 distinct CDR3 sequences, 4.5% to 7.5% of which appear only once. The starting material was PBMCs, mostly from graft donor cells, obtained 60 days after TCRalphabeta/CD19-depleted stem cell transplant. Receptors originate from a female patient aged 2-15 years who had a stem cell transplant for Fanconi anemia, so the T cells may come from the graft donor.

This sequence joins TRBV29-1 and TRBJ2-7; TRBD2 matches 7 bases. The CDR3 has 16 residues. The V gene end was trimmed by 4 bases and the J gene end by 3 bases; junction bases not matched to a gene: 15. The germline gives CDR1 SQVTM, CDR2 ANQGSEA. The chain's CDR3 is CSVVAGEPLGRYEQYF. DNA for the CDR3: TGCAGCGTTGTTGCGGGAGAGCCCCTGGGACGCTACGAGCAGTACTTC.

This clonotype was recorded a few times. CDR3: CASSFARLGGTQYF. The CDR3 DNA reads TGTGCCAGCAGTTTCGCGCGACTCGGGGGTACGCAGTATTTT. The V gene is TRBV12-3 or TRBV12-4, the J gene TRBJ2-3, with D possibly being TRBD2 (6 bases). V lost 3 bases to trimming and J lost 8 bases, with 15 bases between them. The CDR3 spans 14 residues.

This clonotype was detected many times. V and J are TRBV18 and TRBJ1-6, with 7 bases matching TRBD1. V lost 3 bases to trimming and J lost 0 bases; unmatched junction nucleotides: 2. Germline V CDR1 and CDR2: KGHSH, LQKENI. The CDR3 consists of 16 residues. As DNA, the CDR3 is TGTGCCAGCTCACCCCGACAGGGCTCCTATAATTCACCCCTCCACTTT. It is translated as CASSPRQGSYNSPLHF. The complete variable domain, with remaining parts taken from reference TRBV18 and TRBJ1-6, reads NAGVMQNPRHLVRRRGQEARLRCSPMKGHSHVYWYRQLPEEGLKFMVYLQKENIIDESGMPKERFSAEFPKEGPSILRIQQVVRGDSAAYFCASSPRQGSYNSPLHFGNGTRLTVT.

This clonotype was detected ten times or more. The chain combines TRBV12-3 or TRBV12-4 with TRBJ2-2; D remains ambiguous. CDR3 size: 14 residues. V was pared by 3 bases and J by 1 base, with 6 bases between. This CDR3 is CASSFLRNTGELFF. In nucleotides, the CDR3 is TGTGCCAGCAGTTTTCTCCGGAACACCGGGGAGCTGTTTTTT.

This clonotype turned up a few times. This CDR3 reads CASSPNLAGGGREQFF. The CDR3 DNA reads as TGTGCCAGCAGCCCAAATCTAGCGGGAGGCGGGCGTGAGCAGTTCTTC. V and J are TRBV7-3 and TRBJ2-1; 11 bases are shared with TRBD2. The V and J ends lost 5 bases and 9 bases, in that order; junction bases with no gene match: 12. Germline loops: CDR1 SGHTA, CDR2 FQGTGA. The CDR3 is 16 amino acids.

The genes are TRBV24-1 and TRBJ1-5, with 9 bases fitting TRBD1. Looked up from germline, CDR1 is KGHDR and CDR2 is SFDVKD. The junction had 9 bases not matched to a gene; V was cut back by 7 bases and J by 0 bases. This CDR3 region has 17 residues. The CDR3 DNA sequence: TGTGCCACCAGGGATGGACAGGGGCGGGATAGCAATCAGCCCCAGCATTTT. This gives the protein CATRDGQGRDSNQPQHF.

The chain recombines TRBV15 with TRBJ2-7; no reliable D call. This CDR3 contains 13 residues. Germline V gives CDR1 LNHNV, CDR2 YYDKDF (reference sequence). V dropped 0 bases and J dropped 7 bases, with 10 bases sitting between them. The CDR3 loop reads CATSREPRLEQYV. Here the CDR3 DNA reads TGTGCCACCAGCAGAGAACCTCGTTTAGAGCAGTACGTC.

J is TRBJ2-7 and V is TRBV5-1; D may correspond to TRBD1 or TRBD2 (5 bases each). Germline CDR1 SGHRS, CDR2 YFSETQ. The CDR3 consists of 15 residues. V was trimmed by 3 bases and J by 0 bases, leaving 13 bases between them. The CDR3 region is CASSYYRDGSYEQYF. In nucleotides, the CDR3 is TGCGCCAGCAGCTACTACCGGGACGGCTCCTACGAGCAGTACTTC.

This clonotype was observed many times. V is TRBV28 and J is TRBJ2-1; no reliable D call. This CDR3 has 16 residues. The germline V gene has CDR1 MDHEN and CDR2 SYDVKM. The germline V and J ends were trimmed by 3 bases and 4 bases, with 16 bases remaining between them. The CDR3: CASSFWGDRVYNEQFF. CDR3 bases: TGTGCCAGCAGTTTCTGGGGTGATAGGGTTTACAATGAGCAGTTCTTC.

V usage is TRBV9 and J usage is TRBJ2-1; the D is unclear. CDR3 length equals 15 residues. Looked up from germline, CDR1 is SGDLS and CDR2 is YYNGEE. V gave up 0 bases and J gave up 4 bases, with 11 bases separating them. The CDR3 DNA follows: TGTGCCAGCAGCGTAGCTGGGCAGCCTTACAATGAGCAGTTCTTC. Encoded protein: CASSVAGQPYNEQFF.

This clonotype was seen repeatedly, ten times or more. The gene calls are TRBV24-1 and TRBJ2-1, with no clear D. The CDR3 contains 13 residues. Trimming left V 5 bases short and J 5 bases short, with 9 bases between. Germline V gene data show CDR1 as KGHDR and CDR2 as SFDVKD. This CDR3 reads CATSGGVDNEQFF. As DNA, the CDR3 is TGTGCCACCAGTGGCGGTGTGGACAATGAGCAGTTCTTC.

As for this clonotype: This CDR3 fails to terminate in the conserved phenylalanine or tryptophan, so it likely reflects a read error. The chain links TRBV29-1 to TRBJ2-7; TRBD1 is a possible D gene (5 bases). The germline V gene has CDR1 SQVTM and CDR2 ANQGSEA. V was shortened by 4 bases and J by 4 bases, with 8 bases between the two germline ends. This CDR3 comprises 11 residues. The CDR3 sequence is CSVAGSYEQYL. DNA of the CDR3: TGCAGCGTTGCAGGGTCGTACGAGCAGTACTTA.

This clonotype has at least ten counts. CDR3 bases: TGTGCCAGCAGTCCCGGGACTAGCGGGAGGGGTAATGAGCAGTTCTTC. This gives the protein CASSPGTSGRGNEQFF. This rearrangement joins TRBV27 to TRBJ2-1; 16 bases are shared with TRBD2. V dropped 5 bases and J dropped 7; count of bases not matched to a gene: 5. Per the germline V gene, CDR1 is MNHEY and CDR2 is SMNVEV (reference sequence). The CDR3 is 16 residues long.